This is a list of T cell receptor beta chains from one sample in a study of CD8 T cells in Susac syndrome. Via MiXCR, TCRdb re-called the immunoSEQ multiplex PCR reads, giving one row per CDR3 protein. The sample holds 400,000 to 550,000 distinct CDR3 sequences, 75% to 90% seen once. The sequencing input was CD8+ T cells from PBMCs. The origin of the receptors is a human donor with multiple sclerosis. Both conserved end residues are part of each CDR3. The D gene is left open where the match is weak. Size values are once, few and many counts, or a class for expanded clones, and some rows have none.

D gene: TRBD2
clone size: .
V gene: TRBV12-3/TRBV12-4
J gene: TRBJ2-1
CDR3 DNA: TGTGCCAGCAGACCCTCTCAGCGGGAGTACAATGAGCAGTTCTTC
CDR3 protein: CASRPSQREYNEQFF

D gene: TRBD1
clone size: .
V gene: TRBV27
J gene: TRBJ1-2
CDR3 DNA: TGTGCCAGCAGTTTATCCCGGACAGGGGGCTACTATGGCTACACCTTC
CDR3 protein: CASSLSRTGGYYGYTF

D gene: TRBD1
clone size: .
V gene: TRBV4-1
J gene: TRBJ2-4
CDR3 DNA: TGCGCCAGCAGCCCTGGGACAGTACCCTCCAAAAACATTCAGTACTTC
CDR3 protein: CASSPGTVPSKNIQYF

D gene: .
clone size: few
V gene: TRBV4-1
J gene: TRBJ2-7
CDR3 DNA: TGCGCCAGCAGCCCGTCGGGTGGCGAGCAGTACTTC
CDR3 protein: CASSPSGGEQYF

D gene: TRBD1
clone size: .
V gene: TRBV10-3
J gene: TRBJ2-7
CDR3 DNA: TGTGCCATCAGTGATGGAAGTCCCACAGGGGAGTACTACGAGCAGTACTTC
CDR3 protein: CAISDGSPTGEYYEQYF

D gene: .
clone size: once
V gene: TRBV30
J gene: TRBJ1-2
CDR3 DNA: TGTGCCTGGAGTGTACAAGGTCTGGGGGAGGGTGCCTATGGCTACACCTTC
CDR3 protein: CAWSVQGLGEGAYGYTF

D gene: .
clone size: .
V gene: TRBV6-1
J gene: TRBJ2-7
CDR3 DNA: TGTGCCAGCAGTGAAGCGGGCAGGTGGCGGGGATTAATCTACGAGCAGTACTTC
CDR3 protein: CASSEAGRWRGLIYEQYF

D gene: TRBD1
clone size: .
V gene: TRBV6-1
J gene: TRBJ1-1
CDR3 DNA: TGTGCCAGCAGTAATTCAGGGGGGTCGGAGGAAGCTTTCTTT
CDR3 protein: CASSNSGGSEEAFF

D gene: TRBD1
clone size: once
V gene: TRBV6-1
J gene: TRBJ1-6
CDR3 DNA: TGTGCCAGCAGCTTCGGACAGGTCACCGAGGAGTGGGAATCACCCCTCCACTTT
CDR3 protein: CASSFGQVTEEWESPLHF

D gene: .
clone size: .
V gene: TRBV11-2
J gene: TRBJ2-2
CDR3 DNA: TGTGCCAGCAGCTTAGTAGCCACCGGGGGGCTGTTTTTT
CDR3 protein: CASSLVATGGLFF

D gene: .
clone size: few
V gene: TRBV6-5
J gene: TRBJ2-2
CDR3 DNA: TGTGCCAGCAGTTACTCGGTCCAGACCGGGGAGCTGTTTTTT
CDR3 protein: CASSYSVQTGELFF

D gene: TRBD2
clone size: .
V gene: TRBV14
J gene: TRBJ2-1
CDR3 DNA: TGTGCCAGCAGCCAACTAGCGGGGAACTACTACAATGAGCAGTTCTTC
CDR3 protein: CASSQLAGNYYNEQFF

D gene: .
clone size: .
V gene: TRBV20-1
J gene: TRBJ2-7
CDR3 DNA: TGCAGTACTCTAGGTCCAGGGAAAAGGTACGAGCAGTACTTC
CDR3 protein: CSTLGPGKRYEQYF

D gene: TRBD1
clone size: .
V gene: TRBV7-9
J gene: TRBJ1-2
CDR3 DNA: TGTGCCAGCAGTCGGGACAGGGGAACGGACTATGGCTACACCTTC
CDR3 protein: CASSRDRGTDYGYTF

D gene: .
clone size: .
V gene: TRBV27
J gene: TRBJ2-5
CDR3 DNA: TGTGCCAGCAGTTTACCCGGAGAGACCCAGTACTTC
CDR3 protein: CASSLPGETQYF

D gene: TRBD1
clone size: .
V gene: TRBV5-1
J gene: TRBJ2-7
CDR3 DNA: TGCGCCAGCAGCTCGCCGGGACAGGGGCGGATAGCGCGATCCGAGCAGTACTTC
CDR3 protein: CASSSPGQGRIARSEQYF

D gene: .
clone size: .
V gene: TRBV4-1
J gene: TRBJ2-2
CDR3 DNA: TGTGCCAGCAGCCAAGTCGGTTCCGGGGAGCTGTTTTTT
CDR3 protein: CASSQVGSGELFF

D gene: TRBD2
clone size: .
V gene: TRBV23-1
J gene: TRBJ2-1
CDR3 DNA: TGCGCCAGCAGTCAATTGGGGCGGGAGATAGAAAAGTACAATGAGCAGTTCTTC
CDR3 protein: CASSQLGREIEKYNEQFF

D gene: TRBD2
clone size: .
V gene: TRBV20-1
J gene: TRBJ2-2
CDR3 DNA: TGCAGTGCTAGAGAGCGGGGGGGTAACACCGGGGAGCTGTTTTTT
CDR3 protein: CSARERGGNTGELFF

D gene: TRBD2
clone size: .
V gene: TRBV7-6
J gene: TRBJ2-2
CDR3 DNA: TGTGCCAGCAGCCCCGCCGCGGGAGGGGACACCGGGGAGCTGTTTTTT
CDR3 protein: CASSPAAGGDTGELFF

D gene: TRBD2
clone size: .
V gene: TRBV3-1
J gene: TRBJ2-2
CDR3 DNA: TGTGCCAGAAGCCGAACTGGACTAGCGGGGATTGAGAACGCCGGGGAGCTGTTTTTT
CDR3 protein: CARSRTGLAGIENAGELFF

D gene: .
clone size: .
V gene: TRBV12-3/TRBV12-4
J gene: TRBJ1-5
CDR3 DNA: TGTGCCAGCACCAGCGGGGAGGGCAATCAGCCCCAGCATTTT
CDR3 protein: CASTSGEGNQPQHF

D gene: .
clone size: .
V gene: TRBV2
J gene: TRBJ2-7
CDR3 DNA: TGTGCCAGCAGTAGGGCAGGGGGGAACTACGAGCAGTACTTC
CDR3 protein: CASSRAGGNYEQYF

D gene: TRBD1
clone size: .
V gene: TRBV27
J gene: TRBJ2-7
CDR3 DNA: TGTGCCAGCAGTGACTTGGGACAGGGGGAGTACGAGCAGTACTTC
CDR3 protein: CASSDLGQGEYEQYF

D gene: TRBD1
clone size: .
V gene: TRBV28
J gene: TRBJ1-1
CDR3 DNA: TGTGCCAGTACCGGGACAGCTAATATGAACACTGAAGCTTTCTTT
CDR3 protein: CASTGTANMNTEAFF

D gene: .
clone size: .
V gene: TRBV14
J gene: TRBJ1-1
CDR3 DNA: TGTGCCAGCAGCCAAGACCAGGGTAGCACTGAAGCTTTCTTT
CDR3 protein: CASSQDQGSTEAFF

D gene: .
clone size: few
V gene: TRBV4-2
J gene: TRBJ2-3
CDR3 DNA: TGTGCCAGCAGCCAAGAGGGCACAGGCAACACAGATACGCAGTATTTT
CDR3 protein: CASSQEGTGNTDTQYF

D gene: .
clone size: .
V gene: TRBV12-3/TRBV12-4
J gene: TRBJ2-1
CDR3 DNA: TGTGCCAGCACCACCCCATTCAGGAACAATGAGCAGTTCTTC
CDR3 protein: CASTTPFRNNEQFF

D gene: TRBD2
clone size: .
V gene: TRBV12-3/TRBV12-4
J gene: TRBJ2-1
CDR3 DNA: TGTGCCAGCAGTTTTTGGCTAGCGGGGGCCGCGTCCTACAATGAGCAGTTCTTC
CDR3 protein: CASSFWLAGAASYNEQFF

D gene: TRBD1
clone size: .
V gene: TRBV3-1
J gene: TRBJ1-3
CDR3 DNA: TGTGCCAGCAGCTTGGGACAGCTTTTCGACTCTGGAAACACCATATATTTT
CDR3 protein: CASSLGQLFDSGNTIYF

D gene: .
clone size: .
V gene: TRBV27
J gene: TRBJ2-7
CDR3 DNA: TGTGCCAGCAGTTTCGGTAGGGTCCACGAGCAGTACTTC
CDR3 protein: CASSFGRVHEQYF

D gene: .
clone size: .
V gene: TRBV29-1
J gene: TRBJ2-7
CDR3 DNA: TGCAGCGTTGTAGAGGCGGAGAACTTTTACGAGCAGTACTTC
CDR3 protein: CSVVEAENFYEQYF

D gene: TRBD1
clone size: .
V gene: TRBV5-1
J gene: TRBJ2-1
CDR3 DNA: TGCGCCAGCAGCTCACAGGGGGCATACAATGAGCAGTTCTTC
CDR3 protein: CASSSQGAYNEQFF

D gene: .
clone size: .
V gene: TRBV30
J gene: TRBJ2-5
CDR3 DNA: TGTGCCTGGAGTCGCCTTTTAGCGGAGCACCAAGAGACCCAGTACTTC
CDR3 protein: CAWSRLLAEHQETQYF

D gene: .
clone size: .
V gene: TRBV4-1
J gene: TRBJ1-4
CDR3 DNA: TGCGCCAGCAGCCCCGTAGTCCCAACTAATGAAAAACTGTTTTTT
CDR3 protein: CASSPVVPTNEKLFF

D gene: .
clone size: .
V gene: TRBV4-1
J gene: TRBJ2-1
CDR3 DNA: TGCGCCAGCAGCCCCAGACTAGAGGGGATAAATGAGCAGTTCTTC
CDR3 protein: CASSPRLEGINEQFF

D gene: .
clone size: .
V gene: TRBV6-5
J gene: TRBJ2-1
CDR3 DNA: TGTGCCAGCAGTTACTCACACCCGAACAATGAGCAGTTCTTC
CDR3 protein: CASSYSHPNNEQFF

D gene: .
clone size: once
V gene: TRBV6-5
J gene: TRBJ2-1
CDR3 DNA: TGTGCCAGCAGTTACTTCCAGCCGGAAGGGCACAATGAGCAGTTCTTC
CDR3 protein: CASSYFQPEGHNEQFF

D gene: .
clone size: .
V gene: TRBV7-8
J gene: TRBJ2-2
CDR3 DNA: TGTGCCAGCAGCTTAGGGGGAGGCGGCACCGGGGAGCTGTTTTTT
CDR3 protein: CASSLGGGGTGELFF

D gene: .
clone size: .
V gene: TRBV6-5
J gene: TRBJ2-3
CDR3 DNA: TGTGCCAGCAGTTACCGGGCCAACGGGGCGGATACGCAGTATTTT
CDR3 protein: CASSYRANGADTQYF

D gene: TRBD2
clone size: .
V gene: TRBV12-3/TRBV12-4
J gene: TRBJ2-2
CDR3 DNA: TGTGCCAGCAGTTTTTCCGGGGCGCGGGAGTCGTCCGGGGAGCTGTTTTTT
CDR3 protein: CASSFSGARESSGELFF

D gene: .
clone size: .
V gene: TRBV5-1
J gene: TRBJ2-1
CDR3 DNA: TGCGCCACACCAAAGACGCGACACTACAATGAGCAGTTCTTC
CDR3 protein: CATPKTRHYNEQFF